These 13 T cell receptor beta chains came from one sample sequenced in a study of cytotoxic CD8 clonotypes in ibrutinib-treated CLL. Repertoires were generated with immunoSEQ multiplex PCR, while TCRdb's copy carries only in-frame clones and drops some. The repertoire includes about 130,000 clones, approximately 85% of them detected once, and about 1.9% sits in the top ten. Sequenced here: PBMCs, sampled after 24 months of ibrutinib treatment. The receptor set was obtained from a human donor with chronic lymphocytic leukemia.

This chain connects TRBV10-3 to TRBJ2-5, with 10 bases that match TRBD1. Germline-derived CDR1 and CDR2 are ENHRY and SYGVKD. V lost 6 bases and J lost 5; bases outside the gene matches: 0. This CDR3 has 12 residues. The DNA of the CDR3 is TGTGCCATCAGGGGACAGGGGGAGACCCAGTACTTC. Residues: CAIRGQGETQYF.

The CDR3 is CASRSQPGGYTF. The CDR3 coding sequence is TGTGCCAGCAGGTCTCAGCCGGGAGGCTACACCTTC. The V call is TRBV13, the J call TRBJ1-2; no clear D. Germline lookup yields CDR1 PRHDT and CDR2 FYEKMQ (reference sequence). There are 12 residues in the CDR3. V lost 6 bases and J lost 8, with 13 bases in between.

This chain links TRBV7-3 with TRBJ2-2; no firm D call. Per germline, CDR1 SGHTA and CDR2 FQGTGA. V was pared by 5 bases and J by 7 bases, with 8 bases between. There are 12 residues in the CDR3. The chain's CDR3 is CASSRNGGELFF. The CDR3 DNA follows: TGTGCCAGCAGCCGGAACGGCGGGGAGCTGTTTTTT.

A word on this clone: This specimen includes other DNA sequences encoding the same CDR3. The genes are TRBV11-3 and TRBJ2-3; 14 positions match TRBD2. Germline trimming cut 5 bases from V and 5 bases from J; bases unmatched to any gene: 6. Germline CDR1 SGHNT, CDR2 YENEEA. This CDR3 comprises 16 residues. The CDR3 DNA reads TGTGCCAGCAGCCCGGGACTAGCGGGAGTGGGAGATACGCAGTATTTT. This codes for CASSPGLAGVGDTQYF.

The chain couples TRBV28 to TRBJ1-2; a weak D match, TRBD1 (5 bases). Germline V gives CDR1 MDHEN, CDR2 SYDVKM. The germline V and J ends were trimmed by 3 bases and 8 bases, with 19 bases remaining between them. The CDR3 is 15 amino acids. CDR3 amino acids: CASSLSGPQAFGYTF. In nucleotides, the CDR3 is TGTGCCAGCAGTTTGTCGGGACCCCAGGCGTTCGGCTACACCTTC.

V and J are TRBV5-1 and TRBJ1-1; TRBD1 might be the D (6 bases). The CDR3 consists of 15 residues. Germline values: CDR1 SGHRS, CDR2 YFSETQ. V was pared by 1 base and J by 1 base, with 11 bases between. The CDR3 sequence is CASSLWGAENTEAFF. The CDR3, as DNA: TGCGCCAGCAGCTTGTGGGGGGCTGAGAACACTGAAGCTTTCTTT.

This chain joins TRBV7-9 and TRBJ2-3, with TRBD2 matching over 7 bases. The CDR3 consists of 15 residues. V lost 1 base, J lost 3 bases, and 4 bases stayed unmatched. The germline CDR1 and CDR2 sequences are SEHNR and FQNEAQ (reference sequence). The CDR3 spells CASSLGQGGTDTQYF. CDR3 DNA sequence: TGTGCCAGCAGCTTAGGGCAGGGAGGGACAGATACGCAGTATTTT.

This clone was recorded a few times. The gene calls are TRBV28 and TRBJ2-5; 10 bases agree with TRBD2. Germline V CDR1 and CDR2: MDHEN, SYDVKM. This CDR3 spans 15 amino acids. Losses at the gene ends were 4 bases for V and 5 bases for J; bases not matched to a gene: 7. In DNA form, the CDR3 reads TGTGCCAGCAGTTCAAGCGGGGGGGCTTGGGAGACCCAGTACTTC. Amino acids: CASSSSGGAWETQYF.

The rearrangement links TRBV28 to TRBJ2-1; 7 bases map to TRBD1. J lost 2 bases, V lost 3 bases, and 1 base had no gene match. This CDR3 is 14 amino acids long. Per germline, CDR1 MDHEN and CDR2 SYDVKM. CDR3 bases: TGTGCCAGCAGTTTTGACAGGGCCTACAATGAGCAGTTCTTC. Its protein product is CASSFDRAYNEQFF.

The chain combines TRBV11-3 with TRBJ2-1; D may match TRBD1 or TRBD2 (6 bases each). The CDR3 length is 14 residues. The germline V gene has CDR1 SGHNT and CDR2 YENEEA. V was cut by 5 bases and J by 8 bases, with 16 bases left in between. The CDR3, as DNA: TGTGCCAGCAGCCCGGAGGGGGGCAAGTATGAGCAGTTCTTC. It yields the protein CASSPEGGKYEQFF.

The genes are TRBV25-1 and TRBJ2-2, with D possibly being TRBD1 (6 bases). Trimming cost V 6 bases and J 6 bases, with 14 bases left between them. The CDR3 loop spans 14 amino acids. The germline CDR1 and CDR2 sequences are MGHDK and SYGVNS. CDR3 sequence reads: CASRQTGYAGELFF. In nucleotides, the CDR3 is TGTGCCAGCAGGCAAACAGGGTACGCCGGGGAGCTGTTTTTT.

The CDR3 DNA sequence: TGTGCCAGCAGCTTGATAGGGAGTGGGACCCAGTACTTC. This codes for CASSLIGSGTQYF. This rearrangement joins TRBV5-8 to TRBJ2-5, with D perhaps matching TRBD2 (5 bases). Germline V gene data show CDR1 as SGHTS and CDR2 as YDEGEE. There are 13 residues in the CDR3. V dropped 1 base and J dropped 7 bases, with 11 bases sitting between them.

The chain has TRBV30 and TRBJ1-5; possibly TRBD1 for D (6 bases). The V end was cut by 4 bases, the J end by 6 bases, with 13 bases between. Germline V gene lookup returns CDR1 GTSNPN and CDR2 SVGIG (reference sequence). This CDR3 is built from 13 residues. Here the CDR3 reads CAWTRGVGQPQHF. In DNA, the CDR3 is TGTGCCTGGACTAGGGGGGTCGGTCAGCCCCAGCATTTT.